The rows below give T cell receptor beta chains drawn from one sample of a study of vaccination and CD4 T cells after COVID-19. These receptors' antigens are unknown. TCRdb re-derived calls from the PCR reads in MiXCR, one entry per CDR3 protein. The sample has 20,000 to 25,000 distinct CDR3 sequences, 35% to 55% seen once; the top ten hold just over 7%. Sequenced sample: CD4+ T cells from blood, cultured in vitro. These receptors all stem from a human donor who had recovered from COVID-19. Each CDR3 is given with its conserved first and last residue. The D gene is left open where the match is weak. Clone size is stated in some rows and not others, as once, few, many or a class when expanded.

clone size,J gene,V gene,D gene,CDR3 DNA,CDR3 protein
-,TRBJ2-1,TRBV15,TRBD2,TGTGCCACCAGCAGAGGACTAGCGGTATACAATGAGCAGTTCTTC,CATSRGLAVYNEQFF
-,TRBJ2-2,TRBV7-6,-,TGTGCCAGCAGCTTACAGTGGACCGGGGAGCTGTTTTTT,CASSLQWTGELFF
-,TRBJ2-3,TRBV7-9,-,TGTGCCAGCAGCTTAGTGGGTGCAGGGAGATATACGCAGTATTTT,CASSLVGAGRYTQYF
-,TRBJ1-3,TRBV6-2/TRBV6-3,-,TGTGCCAGCAGTTACTCGGCCTGGAGTGGAAACACCATATATTTT,CASSYSAWSGNTIYF
-,TRBJ2-4,TRBV20-1,-,TGCAGTGCCGCACCAGGACAGATGGTAGCCAAAAACATTCAGTACTTC,CSAAPGQMVAKNIQYF
-,TRBJ2-1,TRBV20-1,-,TGCAGTGCTAGAGATCGATCCAAAGGGTTTAATGAGCAGTTCTTC,CSARDRSKGFNEQFF
few,TRBJ1-1,TRBV6-1,TRBD1,TGTGCCAGCAGCTTTGACAGGGACCACGAAGCTTTCTTT,CASSFDRDHEAFF
-,TRBJ2-2,TRBV7-9,-,TGTGCCAGCAGCCGGGGACGGAACACCGGGGAGCTGTTTTTT,CASSRGRNTGELFF
few,TRBJ2-7,TRBV24-1,-,TGTGCCACCAGTGATGGGGTAAGGCAGTACTTC,CATSDGVRQYF
-,TRBJ1-1,TRBV6-1,TRBD1,TGTGCCAGCAGCTCCCAGACAGGGGGAGGCTATGAAGCTTTCTTT,CASSSQTGGGYEAFF
-,TRBJ2-1,TRBV11-3,-,TGTGCCAGCAGCTTAGATTCCTGGGGCCAGGGGTCCTCTAACAATGAGCAGTTCTTC,CASSLDSWGQGSSNNEQFF
-,TRBJ2-4,TRBV19,-,TGTGCCAGTAGTATTGAGGGTAGAAACATTCAGTACTTC,CASSIEGRNIQYF
-,TRBJ1-3,TRBV6-1,-,TGTGCCAGCAGCAGGGACCGGACAGGAAACACCATATATTTT,CASSRDRTGNTIYF
few,TRBJ1-5,TRBV19,-,TGTGCCAGTAGTGGGCCAGGGTCCTCAAATCAGCCCCAGCATTTT,CASSGPGSSNQPQHF
-,TRBJ1-5,TRBV18,-,TGTGCCAGCTCACCACCCGGAGCCGTCAATCAGCCCCAGCATTTT,CASSPPGAVNQPQHF
few,TRBJ2-7,TRBV6-5,TRBD2,TGTGCCAGCAGTTCCCCGACTAGCGGGGGGTACGAGCAGTACTTC,CASSSPTSGGYEQYF
few,TRBJ2-7,TRBV6-2/TRBV6-3,TRBD2,TGTGCCAGCGCTCCGGGGGGGTTCGTCTACGAGCAGTACTTC,CASAPGGFVYEQYF
few,TRBJ1-1,TRBV11-2,-,TGTGCCAGCAGCTTAGCCAGATCGGCCACTGAAGCTTTCTTT,CASSLARSATEAFF
few,TRBJ2-5,TRBV20-1,-,TGCAGTGCTAGAGCGGGAAGTATCGGAGAGACCCAGTACTTC,CSARAGSIGETQYF
-,TRBJ2-7,TRBV6-1,-,TGTGCCAGCAGGATCGACAGTGTATCCTACGAGCAGTACTTC,CASRIDSVSYEQYF
-,TRBJ1-2,TRBV28,-,TGTGCCAGCAGACTTGACCCCGGGACGGCGGTATATGGCTACACCTTC,CASRLDPGTAVYGYTF
-,TRBJ2-7,TRBV5-1,-,TGCGCCAGCAGCCCAGGGCGGGGGCTGGCGAGGGAGCAGTACTTC,CASSPGRGLAREQYF
-,TRBJ2-7,TRBV12-3/TRBV12-4,TRBD2,TGTGCCAGCAGTTTAGCGCTAGCGGGGGCCATCTACGAGCAGTACTTC,CASSLALAGAIYEQYF
few,TRBJ2-7,TRBV5-4,TRBD1,TGTGCCAGCAGCTTGGACGGGACAGGGGAGCAGTACTTC,CASSLDGTGEQYF
few,TRBJ1-6,TRBV28,-,TGTGCCAGCAGTCCCCCGGGGGGCAGCTCCTATAATTCACCCCTCCACTTT,CASSPPGGSSYNSPLHF
-,TRBJ1-5,TRBV24-1,-,TGTGCCACCAGTGATCCAAATACAGGGACCCACCCTTGTCGGCCCCAGCATTTT,CATSDPNTGTHPCRPQHF
few,TRBJ2-7,TRBV24-1,-,TGTGCCACCAGTGAAGGGACCCGCTACGAGCAGTACTTC,CATSEGTRYEQYF
few,TRBJ2-2,TRBV10-1,TRBD2,TGCGCCAGCACCAAGGGGCGGGAGGATGGGCAGGGCGGGGAGCTGTTTTTT,CASTKGREDGQGGELFF
-,TRBJ2-1,TRBV20-1,-,TGCAGTGCTAGCATTGGTTCGAGAGGGCGTAATGAGCAGTTCTTC,CSASIGSRGRNEQFF
-,TRBJ2-1,TRBV24-1,-,TGTGCCACCAGTGATTTCGGTAGGGGAATCAACAATGAGCAGTTCTTC,CATSDFGRGINNEQFF
few,TRBJ2-7,TRBV19,TRBD1,TGTGCCAGTAGTATAGCAGGGATTGCAGGGGGTAGTTACGAGCAGTACTTC,CASSIAGIAGGSYEQYF
-,TRBJ2-1,TRBV6-1,-,TGTGCCAGCGGGGACATCTACAATGAGCAGTTCTTC,CASGDIYNEQFF
-,TRBJ1-2,TRBV27,TRBD1,TGTGCCAGCAGCCTTACGTGGGACAGCTATGGCTACACCTTC,CASSLTWDSYGYTF
once,TRBJ1-2,TRBV18,-,TGTGCCAGCTCACCACAGGCAGATATTAACTATGGCTACACCTTC,CASSPQADINYGYTF
-,TRBJ1-6,TRBV20-1,-,TGCAGTGCTAGAGATACAGGCCTCATAATTCCCCTCCACTTT,CSARDTGLIIPLHF
-,TRBJ2-6,TRBV6-1,TRBD1,TGTGCCAGCAGTGGCCGGGACAGGACCTCTGGGGCCAACGTCCTGACTTTC,CASSGRDRTSGANVLTF
-,TRBJ2-7,TRBV7-9,TRBD1,TGTGCCAGCAGCTTAGCCGGACAGGGCGAGCAGTACTTC,CASSLAGQGEQYF
few,TRBJ2-7,TRBV28,-,TGTGCCAGCAGTTTTGTGTACGAGCAGTACTTC,CASSFVYEQYF
-,TRBJ2-7,TRBV6-1,-,TGTGCCAGCAGCCGTATCCGGCCGGGTCCCACCTACGAGCAGTACTTC,CASSRIRPGPTYEQYF
-,TRBJ2-7,TRBV7-2,-,TGTGCCAGCAGCTTAGGATACAGGCGTGGCGAGCAGTACTTC,CASSLGYRRGEQYF
once,TRBJ2-7,TRBV10-1,TRBD1,TGCGCCACCGGACAGGGCTACGAGCAGTACTTC,CATGQGYEQYF
-,TRBJ1-1,TRBV5-8,-,TGTGCCAGCAGCTACAGGACAGTGAACACTGAAGCTTTCTTT,CASSYRTVNTEAFF
few,TRBJ2-7,TRBV19,TRBD2,TGTGCCAGTAGTACCGGAGGAGGACTAGCGGGAGGGTACGAGCAGTACTTC,CASSTGGGLAGGYEQYF
-,TRBJ2-5,TRBV2,-,TGTGCCGCTTGTCCCACACAAGAGACCCAGTACTTC,CAACPTQETQYF
few,TRBJ2-3,TRBV6-1,-,TGTGCCAGCAGCCCAGCTACAGTGGGGACAGATACGCAGTATTTT,CASSPATVGTDTQYF
-,TRBJ1-1,TRBV12-3/TRBV12-4,-,TGTGCCAGCAGCTGGGACGGGTCCCCACTCACTGAAGCTTTCTTT,CASSWDGSPLTEAFF
few,TRBJ1-1,TRBV6-2/TRBV6-3,-,TGTGCCAGCAGTACTAACATCCAGGGGTCCGGAGGTAACACTGAAGCTTTCTTT,CASSTNIQGSGGNTEAFF
few,TRBJ2-7,TRBV20-1,-,TGCAGTGCCCGCTCCGCGGGACGGACGAGGGAGCAGTACTTC,CSARSAGRTREQYF
few,TRBJ2-7,TRBV10-1,-,TGCGCCAGCCAACAGGGCCCTACCTACGAGCAGTACTTC,CASQQGPTYEQYF
-,TRBJ2-7,TRBV7-6,-,TGTGCCAGCCTCCTAACCGCCTCCTACGAGCAGTACTTC,CASLLTASYEQYF
-,TRBJ2-1,TRBV7-8,TRBD2,TGTGCCAGCAGCTTCCTAGCGGGGGCCTACAATGAGCAGTTCTTC,CASSFLAGAYNEQFF
-,TRBJ2-7,TRBV10-3,-,TGTGCCATCCGCCCCGGAGATGGTTACGAGCAGTACTTC,CAIRPGDGYEQYF
-,TRBJ2-5,TRBV5-1,-,TGCGCCAGCAGCTTGGAGCCGAGGCCGTCGGGGGAGACCCAGTACTTC,CASSLEPRPSGETQYF
-,TRBJ1-5,TRBV6-2/TRBV6-3,-,TGTGCCAGCGCCGGGTGGGTCAGTAATCAGCCCCAGCATTTT,CASAGWVSNQPQHF
few,TRBJ1-2,TRBV7-8,-,TGTGCCAGCAGCTTACCAGGGGCTTCGAGGGGCTACACCTTC,CASSLPGASRGYTF
-,TRBJ1-5,TRBV12-3/TRBV12-4,TRBD1,TGTGCCAGCAGTGCGACAGGGGTTAGCAATCAGCCCCAGCATTTT,CASSATGVSNQPQHF
-,TRBJ1-6,TRBV10-1,-,TGCGCCAGCAGCTACAGGGAAAATTCACCCCTCCACTTT,CASSYRENSPLHF